These 14 T cell receptor beta chains were sequenced from one sample in a study of blood T cell repertoires in COVID-19. The protocol was immunoSEQ multiplex PCR, while the TCRdb copy is restricted to in-frame clones and leaves out a portion. The sample contains 100,000 to 130,000 clones, 65% to 80% of which appear only once. Source material: peripheral blood. The receptors here all came from a man between 65 and 85 years old with acute or convalescent COVID-19.

The genes are TRBV9 and TRBJ2-7; possible D gene TRBD2, 6 bases. The CDR3 is 14 amino acids. Germline CDR1 SGDLS, CDR2 YYNGEE. V was cut by 0 bases and J by 3 bases, with 10 bases left in between. The CDR3 region is CASSVALGGYEQYF. The CDR3 DNA sequence: TGTGCCAGCAGCGTAGCCCTCGGGGGCTACGAGCAGTACTTC.

The V and J genes are TRBV6-1 and TRBJ2-3, with D maybe TRBD1 (6 bases). Germline CDR1 and CDR2: MNHNS and SASEGT. V was trimmed by 4 bases and J by 1 base, leaving 15 bases between them. This CDR3 comprises 16 residues. CDR3 in amino acids: CASSAGQPARTDTQYF. The CDR3 DNA is TGTGCCAGCAGTGCCGGACAGCCCGCACGCACAGATACGCAGTATTTT.

The V call is TRBV2, the J call TRBJ2-3; TRBD2 is a possible D gene (6 bases). Germline CDR1 SNHLY, CDR2 FYNNEI. The ends were cut back, 1 base at V and 0 bases at J, with 11 bases in the middle. This CDR3 region has 16 residues. The CDR3 region is CASSEEAGRSTDTQYF. The CDR3 DNA is TGTGCCAGCAGTGAAGAGGCAGGGAGGAGCACAGATACGCAGTATTTT. Variable domain in full (rest from reference TRBV2 and TRBJ2-3): EPEVTQTPSHQVTQMGQEVILRCVPISNHLYFYWYRQILGQKVEFLVSFYNNEISEKSEIFDDQFSVERPDGSNFTLKIRSTKLEDSAMYFCASSEEAGRSTDTQYFGPGTRLTVL.

This rearrangement joins TRBV7-2 to TRBJ2-5; possibly TRBD1 for D (6 bases). Germline CDR1 SGHTA, CDR2 FQGNSA. The CDR3 length is 13 residues. Deletions cut 2 bases from V and 5 bases from J, with 9 bases between. CDR3 loop: CASSLKRGETQYF. CDR3 sequence (DNA): TGTGCCAGCAGCTTAAAGAGGGGGGAGACCCAGTACTTC.

This clone was observed once. The chain recombines TRBV18 with TRBJ1-6; TRBD1 matches at 10 bases. The V segment lost 3 bases and the J segment 9 bases; nucleotides outside the gene matches: 2. The germline V gene encodes CDR1 KGHSH and CDR2 LQKENI. The CDR3 covers 14 residues. The CDR3 nucleotides are TGTGCCAGCTCACCGGGACAGGGGATTTCACCCCTCCACTTT. It encodes CASSPGQGISPLHF.

The rearrangement links TRBV14 to TRBJ1-3, with D maybe TRBD1 (6 bases). The CDR3 sequence is 15 residues long. The germline V and J ends were trimmed by 4 bases and 0 bases, with 10 bases remaining between them. In germline, CDR1 is SGHDN, CDR2 FVKESK. The CDR3 DNA reads as TGTGCCAGCAGCCTCCCAGGGGTCTCTGGAAACACCATATATTTT. Translating gives CASSLPGVSGNTIYF.

This chain uses TRBV6-4 with TRBJ2-1; possibly TRBD2 for D (6 bases). From germline, CDR1 is MRHNA and CDR2 SNTAGT. Between the trimmed V and J ends, which lost 5 bases and 2 bases, there was a span of 13 bases. The CDR3 sequence is 15 residues long. In nucleotides, the CDR3 is TGTGCCAGCAGTCTCGACGGGGGTACCTACAATGAGCAGTTCTTC. It specifies CASSLDGGTYNEQFF.

This chain joins TRBV19 and TRBJ2-5; TRBD1 aligns across 10 bases. Losses at the gene ends were 9 bases for V and 4 bases for J; bases not matched to a gene: 11. This CDR3 has 15 residues. CDR1 and CDR2 from the germline V gene are LNHDA and SQIVND (reference sequence). The CDR3 bases are TGTGCCAGCGGGCCCCGGACAGGGGGGGTAGAGACCCAGTACTTC. Its protein product is CASGPRTGGVETQYF.

The J gene is TRBJ1-1, the V gene TRBV5-1; no firm D call. V was clipped by 0 bases and J by 4 bases, with 7 bases between them. The CDR3 has 13 residues. CDR1 SGHRS and CDR2 YFSETQ come from the germline V gene. CDR3 bases: TGCGCCAGCAGCTTGGACGGACTCACTGAAGCTTTCTTT. Translating gives CASSLDGLTEAFF.

This clone came up once. The gene calls are TRBV7-9 and TRBJ2-1; D is ambiguous. Germline CDR1 is SEHNR and CDR2 is FQNEAQ (reference sequence). The CDR3 contains 12 residues. Between the trimmed V and J ends, which lost 2 bases and 10 bases, there was a span of 9 bases. The CDR3 spells CASSLNTEEQFF. The CDR3 region has the DNA TGTGCCAGCAGCTTAAACACCGAAGAGCAGTTCTTC. Full variable domain (rest looked up from reference TRBV7-9 and TRBJ2-1): DTGVSQNPRHKITKRGQNVTFRCDPISEHNRLYWYRQTLGQGPEFLTYFQNEAQLEKSRLLSDRFSAERPKGSFSTLEIQRTEQGDSAMYLCASSLNTEEQFFGPGTRLTVL.

This clone was picked up one time. This chain connects TRBV19 to TRBJ1-5; D might be TRBD1 (5 bases). V shed 3 bases and J shed 2 bases, with 11 bases lying between them. CDR1 and CDR2 from the germline V gene are LNHDA and SQIVND (reference sequence). CDR3 size: 15 residues. CDR3 region: CASSIPGLGNQPQHF. CDR3 DNA sequence: TGTGCCAGTAGTATCCCAGGGCTGGGCAATCAGCCCCAGCATTTT.

The genes are TRBV27 and TRBJ2-3; 7 positions match TRBD2. The V and J ends lost 2 bases and 7 bases, in that order; junction bases with no gene match: 15. CDR1 MNHEY and CDR2 SMNVEV come from the germline V gene (reference sequence). This CDR3 has 17 amino acids. The DNA of the CDR3 is TGTGCCAGCAGTTTAGGGCTAGGCGGGGGATTTAGGTATACGCAGTATTTT. It translates to CASSLGLGGGFRYTQYF.

The rearrangement links TRBV7-2 to TRBJ2-7; 8 bases map to TRBD2. The germline V gene has CDR1 SGHTA and CDR2 FQGNSA. The CDR3 is 13 amino acids. V shed 3 bases, J shed 6 bases, and the junction held 4 bases outside the gene matches. The CDR3 DNA sequence: TGTGCCAGCAGCTTTGGGACTAGAGTCGAGCAGTACTTC. Translated, it gives CASSFGTRVEQYF.

The table lists this clone with a count of one. V is TRBV28 and J is TRBJ2-3, with D possibly being TRBD2 (6 bases). Germline V gene lookup returns CDR1 MDHEN and CDR2 SYDVKM. The CDR3 contains 16 residues. V lost 5 bases to trimming and J lost 0 bases, with 15 bases between them. CDR3 DNA sequence: TGTGCCAGCAGTCCTGCGGGGCTGACTAGCACAGATACGCAGTATTTT. This sequence encodes CASSPAGLTSTDTQYF. The whole variable domain, remainder taken from reference TRBV28 and TRBJ2-3, is DVKVTQSSRYLVKRTGEKVFLECVQDMDHENMFWYRQDPGLGLRLIYFSYDVKMKEKGDIPEGYSVSREKKERFSLILESASTNQTSMYLCASSPAGLTSTDTQYFGPGTRLTVL.